The 27 T cell receptor beta chains below all came from one sample that was sequenced in a study of blood T cell repertoires in COVID-19. Clones were sequenced by immunoSEQ multiplex PCR, and TCRdb holds only the in-frame ones, with some missing. The data contain approximately 250,000 clones, under 85% of them singletons. The sequenced sample consisted of peripheral blood. These TCRs come from a human donor in a cohort sampled during active COVID-19.

This rearrangement joins TRBV5-5 to TRBJ2-1; D is unresolved. The CDR3 is 15 residues long. Deletions cut 2 bases from V and 4 bases from J, with 13 bases between. Germline CDR1 reads SGHKS; CDR2 reads YYEKEE (reference sequence). The CDR3 DNA sequence: TGTGCCAGCAGCTTTCAAAAATGGGCTTACAATGAGCAGTTCTTC. It specifies CASSFQKWAYNEQFF.

The V gene is TRBV3-1 (or the pseudogene TRBV3-2), the J gene TRBJ2-7, with TRBD2 identical over 8 bases. Trimming cost V 0 bases and J 2 bases; bases outside gene matches: 12. The CDR3 is 18 amino acids. From germline, CDR1 is LGHDT and CDR2 YNNKEL (reference sequence). In DNA, the CDR3 is TGTGCCAGCAGCCAAGAAGGCGCGGGGAGTAGCGGGGCCTACGAGCAGTACTTC. Protein product: CASSQEGAGSSGAYEQYF.

Many counts were recorded for this clone. Within the sample, other DNA sequences also encode this same CDR3. This chain joins TRBV28 and TRBJ1-2; D remains ambiguous. Germline V gives CDR1 MDHEN, CDR2 SYDVKM. The CDR3 is 11 amino acids. Trimming stripped 2 bases from V and 7 bases from J, with 5 bases between. CDR3 amino acids: CASSLNGGYTF. The DNA for the CDR3 is TGTGCCAGCAGTTTAAACGGTGGCTACACCTTC.

The chain couples TRBV24-1 to TRBJ2-1, with D perhaps matching TRBD2 (6 bases). The germline V gene encodes CDR1 KGHDR and CDR2 SFDVKD. V lost 7 bases to trimming and J lost 5 bases, with 14 bases between them. The CDR3 is made up of 14 amino acids. The DNA of the CDR3 is TGTGCCACCAGAGCCACGGGCGGGGACAATGAGCAGTTCTTC. Its protein is CATRATGGDNEQFF.

This chain joins TRBV28 and TRBJ1-1, with 7 bases identical to TRBD1. In germline, CDR1 is MDHEN, CDR2 SYDVKM. The CDR3 runs 14 residues. The ends lost 6 bases at V and 6 bases at J; junction bases unmatched: 10. CDR3 protein: CASRPNLGQPEAFF. CDR3 DNA: TGTGCCAGCAGGCCCAACTTGGGACAGCCTGAAGCTTTCTTT. Full variable domain (remainder filled in from reference TRBV28 and TRBJ1-1): DVKVTQSSRYLVKRTGEKVFLECVQDMDHENMFWYRQDPGLGLRLIYFSYDVKMKEKGDIPEGYSVSREKKERFSLILESASTNQTSMYLCASRPNLGQPEAFFGQGTRLTVV.

This clone was recorded a few times. The chain combines TRBV6-4 with TRBJ2-1, with 10 bases identical to TRBD2. Trimming at V came to 3 bases and at J to 4 bases, leaving 6 bases not matched to a gene. Germline V gene lookup returns CDR1 MRHNA and CDR2 SNTAGT. This CDR3 spans 16 amino acids. The CDR3 loop reads CASSERVLAGYNEQFF. Written as DNA, the CDR3 is TGTGCCAGCAGTGAAAGAGTACTAGCGGGGTACAATGAGCAGTTCTTC.

This clone was seen a handful of times. The chain recombines TRBV29-1 with TRBJ2-2; tentative D call: TRBD1 (6 bases). CDR1 SQVTM and CDR2 ANQGSEA come from the germline V gene. Trimming stripped 7 bases from V and 2 bases from J, with 14 bases between. CDR3 size: 14 residues. The DNA of the CDR3 is TGCAGCGCCGGTACAGGGTCCAACACCGGGGAGCTGTTTTTT. Protein: CSAGTGSNTGELFF.

In this sample, this clone turned up once. The chain recombines TRBV11-2 with TRBJ1-1, with 7 nucleotides matching TRBD1. This CDR3 has 13 amino acids. Per germline, CDR1 SGHAT and CDR2 FQNNGV. Trimming cost V 2 bases and J 7 bases; bases outside gene matches: 4. As DNA, the CDR3 is TGTGCCAGCAGCTTAATGGGACAGCATGAAGCTTTCTTT. Protein product: CASSLMGQHEAFF.

The V and J genes are TRBV5-1 and TRBJ1-1; a possible D gene is TRBD1 (5 bases). Germline CDR1 SGHRS, CDR2 YFSETQ. V gave up 4 bases and J gave up 0 bases, with 10 bases separating them. CDR3 size: 14 residues. CDR3 coding DNA: TGCGCCAGCAGCCCCAGGGCTGTGAACACTGAAGCTTTCTTT. Its protein is CASSPRAVNTEAFF.

CDR3 loop: CATSTRGQGDVEPQHF. The CDR3 nucleotides are TGTGCCACCAGCACGAGGGGACAGGGCGATGTCGAGCCCCAGCATTTT. The genes are TRBV15 and TRBJ1-5; 9 nucleotides align to TRBD1. The CDR3 spans 16 residues. J gave up 8 bases and V 4 bases, and 12 bases lay outside the gene matches. CDR1 is LNHNV and CDR2 is YYDKDF in the germline V gene (reference sequence). Complete variable domain (other parts from reference TRBV15 and TRBJ1-5): DAMVIQNPRYQVTQFGKPVTLSCSQTLNHNVMYWYQQKSSQAPKLLFHYYDKDFNNEADTPDNFQSRRPNTSFCFLDIRSPGLGDTAMYLCATSTRGQGDVEPQHFGDGTRLSIL.

V usage is TRBV6-1 and J usage is TRBJ1-5, with D perhaps matching TRBD1 (5 bases). V was pared by 1 base and J by 0 bases, with 16 bases between. The V gene's germline CDR1 is MNHNS and CDR2 SASEGT. The CDR3 covers 18 residues. CDR3 in DNA: TGTGCCAGCAGTGAAGGCGGAGGAGGGGTCGGTAGCAATCAGCCCCAGCATTTT. This codes for CASSEGGGGVGSNQPQHF.

The chain is built from TRBV5-1 and TRBJ2-7; 7 nucleotides line up with TRBD2. Germline V gene lookup returns CDR1 SGHRS and CDR2 YFSETQ. Trimming took 3 bases from V and 3 from J; bases not matched to a gene: 15. The CDR3 consists of 17 residues. CDR3 bases: TGCGCCAGCAGCTATAGTTACAGCGGGAAACGAGACTACGAGCAGTACTTC. Its translation: CASSYSYSGKRDYEQYF.

This rearrangement joins TRBV27 to TRBJ2-7, with 11 nucleotides matching TRBD2. CDR1 and CDR2 (germline): MNHEY, SMNVEV (reference sequence). The J segment lost 3 bases and the V segment lost 2 bases, leaving 3 bases of the junction unmatched. This CDR3 has 15 residues. CDR3 residues: CASSLGTSGGYEQYF. The CDR3 nucleotides are TGTGCCAGCAGTTTAGGGACTAGCGGAGGCTACGAGCAGTACTTC.

This chain uses TRBV5-6 with TRBJ2-7; no reliable D call. CDR1 and CDR2 from the germline V gene are SGHDT and YYEEEE. The CDR3 has 13 residues. V dropped 0 bases and J dropped 2 bases, with 6 bases sitting between them. The CDR3 spells CASSLAQAYEQYF. The CDR3 DNA reads TGTGCCAGCAGCTTGGCCCAGGCCTACGAGCAGTACTTC.

The rearrangement joins TRBV19 to TRBJ1-3; TRBD1 matches at 7 bases. The CDR3 has 15 amino acids. V lost 8 bases, J lost 1 base, and 8 bases stayed unmatched. CDR1 is LNHDA and CDR2 is SQIVND in the germline V gene (reference sequence). The DNA of the CDR3 is TGTGCCAGTGGGGCTACAGGGGAATCTGGAAACACCATATATTTT. This codes for CASGATGESGNTIYF.

The chain joins TRBV5-1 to TRBJ2-3; D ambiguous. Trimming shortened V by 0 bases and J by 0 bases, and 8 bases separated the two germline ends. The germline V gene has CDR1 SGHRS and CDR2 YFSETQ. The CDR3 runs 15 residues. CDR3 in DNA: TGCGCCAGCAGCTTGGGTGCCCAGAGCACAGATACGCAGTATTTT. Translating it yields CASSLGAQSTDTQYF. The full variable domain, in which reference TRBV5-1 and TRBJ2-3 provide the parts outside the CDR3, is KAGVTQTPRYLIKTRGQQVTLSCSPISGHRSVSWYQQTPGQGLQFLFEYFSETQRNKGNFPGRFSGRQFSNSRSEMNVSTLELGDSALYLCASSLGAQSTDTQYFGPGTRLTVL.

The V and J genes are TRBV5-1 and TRBJ2-3; perhaps TRBD1 as D (6 bases). Trimming cost V 0 bases and J 6 bases, with 14 bases left between them. Germline V gene lookup returns CDR1 SGHRS and CDR2 YFSETQ. CDR3 length equals 15 residues. CDR3: CASSLAGTLTDTQYF. CDR3 DNA: TGCGCCAGCAGCTTGGCCGGGACACTTACTGATACGCAGTATTTT. The whole variable domain, filled in from reference TRBV5-1 and TRBJ2-3, reads KAGVTQTPRYLIKTRGQQVTLSCSPISGHRSVSWYQQTPGQGLQFLFEYFSETQRNKGNFPGRFSGRQFSNSRSEMNVSTLELGDSALYLCASSLAGTLTDTQYFGPGTRLTVL.

The genes are TRBV5-1 and TRBJ1-4; D remains ambiguous. V was trimmed by 7 bases and J by 13 bases, leaving 20 bases between them. CDR3 length: 13 residues. From germline, CDR1 is SGHRS and CDR2 YFSETQ. The CDR3 region has the DNA TGCGCCAGCTCCGCAACGGGAACCCTGGTACTGTTTTTT. It is translated as CASSATGTLVLFF.

This clone was seen a few times. The rearrangement links TRBV6-5 to TRBJ1-5; 8 bases fit TRBD1. The V and J ends lost 6 bases and 4 bases, in that order; junction bases with no gene match: 5. CDR1 is MNHEY and CDR2 is SVGAGI in the germline V gene. The CDR3 contains 14 residues. The CDR3 region is CASSGQGRNQPQHF. The CDR3 region has the DNA TGTGCCAGCAGCGGACAGGGAAGGAATCAGCCCCAGCATTTT.

This clone was picked up one time. The V gene is TRBV19, the J gene TRBJ1-2, with 7 bases fitting TRBD1. V was pared by 3 bases and J by 8 bases, with 9 bases of the junction left unmatched. CDR1 LNHDA and CDR2 SQIVND come from the germline V gene (reference sequence). CDR3 length: 14 amino acids. The CDR3, as DNA: TGTGCCAGTAGTATGAGGGCAGGGGGTCGAGGCTACACCTTC. It translates to CASSMRAGGRGYTF.

The chain employs TRBV18 and TRBJ1-1; no firm D call. This CDR3 region has 12 residues. Germline V gives CDR1 KGHSH, CDR2 LQKENI. V lost 8 bases and J lost 7, with 14 bases in between. The CDR3 region is CASTTLGGEAFF. The CDR3 DNA reads TGTGCCAGCACCACCTTAGGCGGTGAAGCTTTCTTT.

V gene TRBV11-3 combines with J gene TRBJ1-1; no definite D call. V lost 1 base to trimming and J lost 1 base, with 4 bases between them. The CDR3 consists of 13 residues. CDR1 is SGHNT, CDR2 YENEEA, per germline. The CDR3 loop is CASSLAQNTEAFF. CDR3 bases: TGTGCCAGCAGCTTAGCACAGAACACTGAAGCTTTCTTT.

The chain combines TRBV2 with TRBJ2-7, with D tentatively TRBD1 (5 bases). This CDR3 contains 12 residues. Trimming stripped 6 bases from V and 3 bases from J, with 9 bases between. Germline V gene data show CDR1 as SNHLY and CDR2 as FYNNEI. The CDR3 bases are TGTGCCAGCAGCCTGCAGGGCTACGAGCAGTACTTC. Protein sequence: CASSLQGYEQYF.

V gene TRBV27 combines with J gene TRBJ2-5; 9 bases are shared with TRBD1. The CDR3 spans 13 residues. Germline-derived CDR1 and CDR2 are MNHEY and SMNVEV (reference sequence). V gave up 6 bases and J gave up 4 bases; unmatched junction bases: 3. CDR3 in amino acids: CASRTTGGETQYF. The DNA for the CDR3 is TGTGCCAGCAGAACGACAGGGGGAGAGACCCAGTACTTC.

CDR3 in amino acids: CASTPGQGASYEQYF. Here the CDR3 DNA reads TGTGCCAGCACTCCGGGACAGGGGGCTTCCTACGAGCAGTACTTC. The V call is TRBV9, the J call TRBJ2-7; TRBD1 matches 12 bases. Per germline, CDR1 SGDLS and CDR2 YYNGEE. Unmatched junction bases numbered 5, after V lost 6 bases and J lost 1 base. The CDR3 runs to 15 residues.

Details on this clone: The sample contains more than one DNA sequence encoding this CDR3. The V and J genes are TRBV10-3 and TRBJ1-5, with 7 bases identical to TRBD1. Germline values: CDR1 ENHRY, CDR2 SYGVKD. The CDR3 has 13 amino acids. V trimming: 4 bases; J trimming: 5 bases; junction bases outside the gene matches: 2. CDR3 in amino acids: CAISGTGDQPQHF. CDR3 nucleotides: TGTGCCATCAGTGGGACAGGAGATCAGCCCCAGCATTTT.

Notes on this clone: Germline and junction disagree at one end, which may indicate a read error. This chain joins TRBV3-1 (or the pseudogene TRBV3-2) and TRBJ1-4; maybe TRBD1 (5 bases). Germline CDR1 reads LGHDT; CDR2 reads YNNKEL (reference sequence). The CDR3 is 14 residues long. CDR3 in amino acids: CASSQGQGSEKLFF. CDR3 nucleotides: TGTGCCAGCAGTCAAGGGCAGGGAAGCGAAAAACTGTTTTTT.